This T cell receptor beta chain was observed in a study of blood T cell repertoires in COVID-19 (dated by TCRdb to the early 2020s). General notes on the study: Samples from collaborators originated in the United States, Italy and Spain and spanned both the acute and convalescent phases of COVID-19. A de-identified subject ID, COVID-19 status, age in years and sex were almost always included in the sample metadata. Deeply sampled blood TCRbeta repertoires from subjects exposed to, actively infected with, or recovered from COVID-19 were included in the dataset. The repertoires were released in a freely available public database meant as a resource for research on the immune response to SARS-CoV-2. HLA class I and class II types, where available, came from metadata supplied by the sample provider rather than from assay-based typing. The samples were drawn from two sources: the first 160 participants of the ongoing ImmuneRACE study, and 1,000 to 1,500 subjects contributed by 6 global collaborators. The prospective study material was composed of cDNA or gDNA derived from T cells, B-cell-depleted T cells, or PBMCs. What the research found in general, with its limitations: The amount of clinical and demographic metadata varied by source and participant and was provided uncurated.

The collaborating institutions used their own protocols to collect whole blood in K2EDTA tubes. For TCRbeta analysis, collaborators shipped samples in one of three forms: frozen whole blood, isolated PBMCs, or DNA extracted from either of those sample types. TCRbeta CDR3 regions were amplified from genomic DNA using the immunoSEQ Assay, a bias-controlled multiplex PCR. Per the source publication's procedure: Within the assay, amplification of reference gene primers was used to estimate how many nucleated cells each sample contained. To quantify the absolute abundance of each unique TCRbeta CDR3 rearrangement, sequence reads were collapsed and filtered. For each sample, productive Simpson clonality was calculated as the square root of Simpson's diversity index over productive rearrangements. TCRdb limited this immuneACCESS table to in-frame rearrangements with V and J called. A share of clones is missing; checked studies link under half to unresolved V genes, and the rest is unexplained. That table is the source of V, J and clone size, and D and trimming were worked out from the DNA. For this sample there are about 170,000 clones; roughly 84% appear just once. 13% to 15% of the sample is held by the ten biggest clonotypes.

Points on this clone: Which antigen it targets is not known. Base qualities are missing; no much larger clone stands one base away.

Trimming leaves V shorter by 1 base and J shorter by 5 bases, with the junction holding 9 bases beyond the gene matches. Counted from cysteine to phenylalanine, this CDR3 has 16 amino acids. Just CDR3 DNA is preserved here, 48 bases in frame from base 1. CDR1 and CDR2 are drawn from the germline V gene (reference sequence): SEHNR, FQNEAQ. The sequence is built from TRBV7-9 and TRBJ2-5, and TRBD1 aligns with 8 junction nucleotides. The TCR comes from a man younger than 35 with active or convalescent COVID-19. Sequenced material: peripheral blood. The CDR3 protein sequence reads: CASSLGRTGSRETQYF. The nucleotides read TGTGCCAGCAGCTTAGGACGGACAGGGTCCAGGGAGACCCAGTACTTC.